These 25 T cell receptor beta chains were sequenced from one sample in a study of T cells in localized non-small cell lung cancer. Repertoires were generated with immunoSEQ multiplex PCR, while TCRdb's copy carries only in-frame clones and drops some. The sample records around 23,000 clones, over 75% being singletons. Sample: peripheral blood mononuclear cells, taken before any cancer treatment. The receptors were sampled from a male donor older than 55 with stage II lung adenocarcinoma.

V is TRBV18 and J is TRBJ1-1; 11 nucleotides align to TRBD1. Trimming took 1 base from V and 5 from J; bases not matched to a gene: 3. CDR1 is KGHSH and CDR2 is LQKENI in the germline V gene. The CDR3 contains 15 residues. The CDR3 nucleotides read TGTGCCAGCTCACCACGGGGACAGGGGGATACTGAAGCTTTCTTT. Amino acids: CASSPRGQGDTEAFF.

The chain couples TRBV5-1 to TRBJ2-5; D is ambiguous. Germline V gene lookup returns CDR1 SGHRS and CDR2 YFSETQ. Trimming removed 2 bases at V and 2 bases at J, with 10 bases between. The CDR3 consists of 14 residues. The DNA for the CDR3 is TGCGCCAGCAGCTTTTCCGGCACACAAGAGACCCAGTACTTC. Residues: CASSFSGTQETQYF.

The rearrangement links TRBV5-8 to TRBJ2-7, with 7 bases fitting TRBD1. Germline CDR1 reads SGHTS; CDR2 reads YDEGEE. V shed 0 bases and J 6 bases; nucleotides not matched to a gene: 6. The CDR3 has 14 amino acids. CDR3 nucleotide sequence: TGTGCCAGCAGCTTGGGAACAGGGGTCCGCGAGCAGTACTTC. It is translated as CASSLGTGVREQYF. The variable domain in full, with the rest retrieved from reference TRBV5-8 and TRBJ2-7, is EAGVTQSPTHLIKTRGQQATLRCSPISGHTSVYWYQQALGLGLQFLLWYDEGEERNRGNFPPRFSGRQFPNYSSELNVNALELEDSALYLCASSLGTGVREQYFGPGTRLTVT.

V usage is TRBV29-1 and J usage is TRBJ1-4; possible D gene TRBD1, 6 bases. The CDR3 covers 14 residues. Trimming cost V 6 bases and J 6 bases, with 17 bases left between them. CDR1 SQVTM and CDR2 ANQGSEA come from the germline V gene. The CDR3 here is CSVHGRAGDEKLFF. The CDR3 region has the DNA TGCAGCGTCCATGGGCGGGCAGGGGATGAAAAACTGTTTTTT.

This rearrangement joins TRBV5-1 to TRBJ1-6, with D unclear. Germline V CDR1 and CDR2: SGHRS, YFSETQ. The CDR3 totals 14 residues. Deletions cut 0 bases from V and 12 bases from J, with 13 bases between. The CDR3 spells CASSLAGREQPLHF. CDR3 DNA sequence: TGCGCCAGCAGCTTGGCCGGGAGGGAGCAACCCCTCCACTTT.

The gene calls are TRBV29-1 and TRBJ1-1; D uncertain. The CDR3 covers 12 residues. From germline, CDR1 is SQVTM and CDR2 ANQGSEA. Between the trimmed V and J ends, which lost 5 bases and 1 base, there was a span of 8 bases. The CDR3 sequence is CSVSEGNTEAFF. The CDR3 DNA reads TGCAGCGTTTCCGAGGGGAACACTGAAGCTTTCTTT. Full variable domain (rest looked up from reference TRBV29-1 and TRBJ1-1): SAVISQKPSRDICQRGTSLTIQCQVDSQVTMMFWYRQQPGQSLTLIATANQGSEATYESGFVIDKFPISRPNLTFSTLTVSNMSPEDSSIYLCSVSEGNTEAFFGQGTRLTVV.

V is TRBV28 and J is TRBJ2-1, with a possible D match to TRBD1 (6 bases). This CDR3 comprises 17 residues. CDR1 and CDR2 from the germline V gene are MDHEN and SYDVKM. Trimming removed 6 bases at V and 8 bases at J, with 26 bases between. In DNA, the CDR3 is TGTGCCAGCAGCCTAAACAGGGTTTCGGGGACCATCGATGAGCAGTTCTTC. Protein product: CASSLNRVSGTIDEQFF. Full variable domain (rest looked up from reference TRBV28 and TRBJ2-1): DVKVTQSSRYLVKRTGEKVFLECVQDMDHENMFWYRQDPGLGLRLIYFSYDVKMKEKGDIPEGYSVSREKKERFSLILESASTNQTSMYLCASSLNRVSGTIDEQFFGPGTRLTVL.

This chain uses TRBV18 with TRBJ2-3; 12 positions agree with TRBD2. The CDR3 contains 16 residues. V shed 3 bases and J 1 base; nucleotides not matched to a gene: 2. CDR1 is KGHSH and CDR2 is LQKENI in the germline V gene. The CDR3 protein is CASSPRLAGGTDTQYF. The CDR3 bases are TGTGCCAGCTCACCCAGACTAGCGGGAGGCACAGATACGCAGTATTTT.

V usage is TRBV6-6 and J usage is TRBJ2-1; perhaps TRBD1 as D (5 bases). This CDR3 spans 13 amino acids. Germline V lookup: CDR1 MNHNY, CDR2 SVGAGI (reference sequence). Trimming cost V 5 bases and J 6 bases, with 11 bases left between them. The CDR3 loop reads CASSVRQGNEQFF. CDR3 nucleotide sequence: TGTGCCAGCAGTGTGCGGCAGGGCAATGAGCAGTTCTTC.

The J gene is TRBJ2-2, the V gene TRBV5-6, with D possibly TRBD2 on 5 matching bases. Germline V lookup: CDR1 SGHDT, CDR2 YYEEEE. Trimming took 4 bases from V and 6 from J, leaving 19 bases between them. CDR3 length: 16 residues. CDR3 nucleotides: TGTGCCAGCAGCCCACCTAACCGGGGAAGGGCCGGGGAGCTGTTTTTT. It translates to CASSPPNRGRAGELFF.

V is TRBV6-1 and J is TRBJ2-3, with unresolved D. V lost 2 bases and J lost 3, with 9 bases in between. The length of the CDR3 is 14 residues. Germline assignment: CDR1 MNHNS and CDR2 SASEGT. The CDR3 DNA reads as TGTGCCAGCAGTGAATGGGTCATAACAGATACGCAGTATTTT. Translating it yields CASSEWVITDTQYF.

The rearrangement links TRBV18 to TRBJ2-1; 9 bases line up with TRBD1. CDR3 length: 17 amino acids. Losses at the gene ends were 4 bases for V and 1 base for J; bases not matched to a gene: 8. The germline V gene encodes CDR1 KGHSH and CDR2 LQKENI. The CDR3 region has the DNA TGTGCCAGCTCACAGAATACAGGGGGCGCGTCCTACAATGAGCAGTTCTTC. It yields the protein CASSQNTGGASYNEQFF.

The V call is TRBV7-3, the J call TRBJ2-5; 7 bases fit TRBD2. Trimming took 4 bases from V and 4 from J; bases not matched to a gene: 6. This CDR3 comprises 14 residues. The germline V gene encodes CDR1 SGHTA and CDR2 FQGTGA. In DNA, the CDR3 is TGTGCCAGCAGCTCGGGACTAACGGGAGAGACCCAGTACTTC. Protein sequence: CASSSGLTGETQYF.

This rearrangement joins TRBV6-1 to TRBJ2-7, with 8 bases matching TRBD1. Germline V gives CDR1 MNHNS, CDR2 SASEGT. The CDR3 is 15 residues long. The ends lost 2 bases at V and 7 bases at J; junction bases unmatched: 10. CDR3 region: CASSERTGTVGEQYF. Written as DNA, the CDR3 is TGTGCCAGCAGTGAAAGGACAGGGACTGTGGGTGAGCAGTACTTC.

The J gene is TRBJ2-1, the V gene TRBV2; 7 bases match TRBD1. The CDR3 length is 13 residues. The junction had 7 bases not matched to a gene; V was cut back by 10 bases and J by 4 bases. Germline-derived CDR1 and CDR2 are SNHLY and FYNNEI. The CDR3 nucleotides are TGTGCCACCAGGGACAGAGCTTACAATGAGCAGTTCTTC. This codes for CATRDRAYNEQFF.

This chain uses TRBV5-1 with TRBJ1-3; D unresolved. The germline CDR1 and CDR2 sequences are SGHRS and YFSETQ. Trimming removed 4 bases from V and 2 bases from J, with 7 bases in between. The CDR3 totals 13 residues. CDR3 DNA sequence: TGCGCCAGCAGCCCCGGGGCTGGAAACACCATATATTTT. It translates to CASSPGAGNTIYF. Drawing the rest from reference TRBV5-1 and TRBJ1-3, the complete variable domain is KAGVTQTPRYLIKTRGQQVTLSCSPISGHRSVSWYQQTPGQGLQFLFEYFSETQRNKGNFPGRFSGRQFSNSRSEMNVSTLELGDSALYLCASSPGAGNTIYFGEGSWLTVV.

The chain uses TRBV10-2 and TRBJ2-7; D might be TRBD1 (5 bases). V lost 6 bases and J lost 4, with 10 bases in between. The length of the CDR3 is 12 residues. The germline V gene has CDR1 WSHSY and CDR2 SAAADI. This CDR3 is CASRTSGYEQYF. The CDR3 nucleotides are TGCGCCAGCAGGACCTCAGGGTACGAGCAGTACTTC.

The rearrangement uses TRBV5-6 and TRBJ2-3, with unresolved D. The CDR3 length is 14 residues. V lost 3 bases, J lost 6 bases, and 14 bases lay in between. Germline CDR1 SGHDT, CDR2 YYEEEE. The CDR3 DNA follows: TGTGCCAGCAGCTCAACCCTAGTAACCGATACGCAGTATTTT. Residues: CASSSTLVTDTQYF.

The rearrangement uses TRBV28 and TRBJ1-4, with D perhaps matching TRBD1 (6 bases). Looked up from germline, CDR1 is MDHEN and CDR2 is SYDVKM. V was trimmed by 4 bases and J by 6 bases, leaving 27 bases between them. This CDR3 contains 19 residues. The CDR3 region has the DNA TGTGCCAGCAGTTACCGACCCCAGACTTGGGGGGCGAGGTATGAAAAACTGTTTTTT. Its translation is CASSYRPQTWGARYEKLFF.

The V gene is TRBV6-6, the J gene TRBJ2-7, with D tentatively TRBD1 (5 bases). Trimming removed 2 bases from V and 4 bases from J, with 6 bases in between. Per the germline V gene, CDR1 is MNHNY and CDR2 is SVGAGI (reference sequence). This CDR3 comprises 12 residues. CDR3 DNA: TGTGCCAGCAGTTACGACAGTTACGAGCAGTACTTC. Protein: CASSYDSYEQYF.

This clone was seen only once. In DNA form, the CDR3 reads TGTGCCAGCAGTTCGGGACAGCACGATGAGCAGTTCTTC. The encoded protein is CASSSGQHDEQFF. This chain uses TRBV6-6 with TRBJ2-1; TRBD1 agrees at 7 bases. The length of the CDR3 is 13 residues. V lost 4 bases to trimming and J lost 8 bases; unmatched junction nucleotides: 5. Germline V gene lookup returns CDR1 MNHNY and CDR2 SVGAGI (reference sequence).

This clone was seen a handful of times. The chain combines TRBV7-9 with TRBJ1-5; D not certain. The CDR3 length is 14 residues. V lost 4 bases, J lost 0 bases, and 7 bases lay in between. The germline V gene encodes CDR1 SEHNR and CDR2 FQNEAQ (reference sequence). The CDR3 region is CASSSQVSNQPQHF. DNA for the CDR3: TGTGCCAGCAGCTCGCAGGTTAGCAATCAGCCCCAGCATTTT.

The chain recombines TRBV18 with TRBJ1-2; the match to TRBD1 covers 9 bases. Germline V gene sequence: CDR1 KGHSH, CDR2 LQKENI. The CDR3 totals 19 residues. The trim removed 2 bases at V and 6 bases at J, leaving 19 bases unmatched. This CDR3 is CASSPSFLIPGQGLDGYTF. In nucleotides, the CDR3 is TGTGCCAGCTCACCATCCTTTCTCATACCGGGACAGGGCTTAGATGGCTACACCTTC.

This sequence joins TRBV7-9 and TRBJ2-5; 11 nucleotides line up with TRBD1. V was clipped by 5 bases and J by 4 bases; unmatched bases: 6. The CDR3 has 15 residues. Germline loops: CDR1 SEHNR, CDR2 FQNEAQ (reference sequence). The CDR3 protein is CASSIWTGGGETQYF. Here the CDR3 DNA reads TGTGCCAGCAGCATCTGGACAGGGGGCGGAGAGACCCAGTACTTC.

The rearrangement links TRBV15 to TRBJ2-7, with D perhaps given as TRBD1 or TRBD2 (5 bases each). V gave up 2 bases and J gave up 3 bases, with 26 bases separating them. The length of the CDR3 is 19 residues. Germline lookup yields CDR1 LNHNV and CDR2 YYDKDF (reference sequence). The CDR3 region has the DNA TGTGCCACCAGCAGAAGCTGGGGGACCGTACGCGCCGCTTACTACGAGCAGTACTTC. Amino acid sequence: CATSRSWGTVRAAYYEQYF.